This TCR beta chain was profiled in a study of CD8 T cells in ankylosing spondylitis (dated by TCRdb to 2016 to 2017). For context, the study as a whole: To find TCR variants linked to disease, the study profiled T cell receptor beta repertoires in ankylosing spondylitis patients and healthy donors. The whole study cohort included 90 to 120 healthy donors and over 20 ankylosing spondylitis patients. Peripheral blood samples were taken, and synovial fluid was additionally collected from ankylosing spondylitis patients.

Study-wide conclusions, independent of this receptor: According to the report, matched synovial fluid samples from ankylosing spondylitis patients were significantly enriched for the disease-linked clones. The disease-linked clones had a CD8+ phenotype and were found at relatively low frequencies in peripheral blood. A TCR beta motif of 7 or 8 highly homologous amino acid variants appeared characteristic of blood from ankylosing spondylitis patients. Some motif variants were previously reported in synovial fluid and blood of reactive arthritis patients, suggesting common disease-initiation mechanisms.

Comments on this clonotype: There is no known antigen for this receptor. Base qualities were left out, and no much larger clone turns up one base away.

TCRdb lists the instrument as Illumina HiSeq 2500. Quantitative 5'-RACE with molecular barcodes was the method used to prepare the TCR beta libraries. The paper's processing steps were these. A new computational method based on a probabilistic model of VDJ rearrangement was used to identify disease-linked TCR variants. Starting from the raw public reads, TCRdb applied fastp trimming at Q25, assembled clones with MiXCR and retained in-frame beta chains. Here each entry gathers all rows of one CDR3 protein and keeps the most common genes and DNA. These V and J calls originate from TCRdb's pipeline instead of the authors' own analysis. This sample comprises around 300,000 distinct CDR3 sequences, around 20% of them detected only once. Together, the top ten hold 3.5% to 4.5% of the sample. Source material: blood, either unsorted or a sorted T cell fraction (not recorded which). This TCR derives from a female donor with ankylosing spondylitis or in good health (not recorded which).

CDR3 region: CASSPTSVVYEQYF. The sequence in DNA is TGTGCCAGCAGCCCGACTAGCGTTGTCTACGAGCAGTACTTC. Recombination connected TRBV7-2 to TRBJ2-7; 8 nucleotides in the junction match TRBD2. Trimmed from V: 5 bases; trimmed from J: 3 bases; junction bases lacking a gene match: 6. According to the germline V gene, CDR1 reads SGHTA and CDR2 reads FQGNSA. Including cysteine and phenylalanine, the CDR3 has 14 amino acids. CDR3 DNA is the only sequence kept; it has 42 bases, read in frame from the first base.